This is a list of T cell receptor beta chains from one sample in a study of technical replicates of blood from a handful of donors. The repertoire was sequenced with immunoSEQ multiplex PCR; TCRdb's copy has only in-frame clones and lacks some. The sample contains about 82,000 clones, 85% to 95% of which appear only once. Sequences were obtained from T cells isolated from PBMCs. These receptors were collected from a human donor in good health. Both conserved end residues are part of each CDR3. D genes are given only for firm matches. Not all rows give a size; the values are once, few, many and, for expanded clones, a class.

TRBJ1-3 | TRBV5-1 | - | - | TGCGCCAGCAGCGAGGGGGACCTTACGGGGTCTGGAAACACCATATATTTT | CASSEGDLTGSGNTIYF
TRBJ2-3 | TRBV13 | - | - | TGTGCCAGCAGCCCCCGGGGGCGGGAGCCCACTAGCACAGATACGCAGTATTTT | CASSPRGREPTSTDTQYF
TRBJ1-1 | TRBV6-5 | - | TRBD1 | TGTGCCAGCAGGACAGGGGAGAATGAAGCTTTCTTT | CASRTGENEAFF
TRBJ1-4 | TRBV4-1 | - | - | TGCGCCAGCAGCTTCACAGGGACCAGATTTGCAACTAATGAAAAACTGTTTTTT | CASSFTGTRFATNEKLFF
TRBJ2-1 | TRBV7-6 | - | TRBD1 | TGTGCCAGCAGCCCAGGAGGGACAGGTATCTACAATGAGCAGTTCTTC | CASSPGGTGIYNEQFF
TRBJ2-3 | TRBV7-2 | - | TRBD2 | TGTGCCAGCAGCTTCGCCACTAGCGGTGCTAGCACAGATACGCAGTATTTT | CASSFATSGASTDTQYF
TRBJ2-1 | TRBV7-6 | - | TRBD1 | TGTGCCAGCAGCTTTCGGGACAGGGGAACAAATGAGCAGTTCTTC | CASSFRDRGTNEQFF
TRBJ1-1 | TRBV5-1 | - | - | TGCGCCAGTTATGTGACAGCAAACACTGAAGCTTTCTTT | CASYVTANTEAFF
TRBJ2-1 | TRBV5-1 | - | TRBD2 | TGCGCCAGCAGCTTGGAACTAGCGGGAAACTACAATGAGCAGTTCTTC | CASSLELAGNYNEQFF
TRBJ1-2 | TRBV6-1 | - | - | TGTGCCAGCAGTGAAAGAGGTGGATTCGATGGCTACACCTTC | CASSERGGFDGYTF
TRBJ2-5 | TRBV10-3 | - | TRBD2 | TGTGCCATCAGTGGGAGCGGGAGGGCGAGAGAGACCCAGTACTTC | CAISGSGRARETQYF
TRBJ2-5 | TRBV28 | - | TRBD2 | TGTGCCAGCAGTTTCCCAACCCTTCATAGCGGGGGGCAAGAGACCCAGTACTTC | CASSFPTLHSGGQETQYF
TRBJ2-1 | TRBV19 | - | TRBD2 | TGTGCCAGTAGTAGAGGGACTAGCTACGACAATGAGCAGTTCTTC | CASSRGTSYDNEQFF
TRBJ2-5 | TRBV25-1 | once | - | TGTGCCAGCAGTGATGCGGATCCTGTGCGGAGAATAACTGAGACCCAGTACTTC | CASSDADPVRRITETQYF
TRBJ2-2 | TRBV7-8 | once | TRBD2 | TGTGCCAGCAGCTTCAAAAGGGACTATCGTACCGGGGAGCTGTTTTTT | CASSFKRDYRTGELFF
TRBJ2-3 | TRBV19 | - | - | TGTGCCAGTAGTATAATTAGCGGCCGCACAGATACGCAGTATTTT | CASSIISGRTDTQYF
TRBJ2-7 | TRBV6-5 | - | TRBD1 | TGTGCCAGCAGCCTGACAGGGGGGTCCTACGAGCAGTACTTC | CASSLTGGSYEQYF
TRBJ1-1 | TRBV7-9 | once | - | TGTGCCAGCAGCTTAGTTGGGGCATCGAACACTGAAGCTTTCTTT | CASSLVGASNTEAFF
TRBJ2-1 | TRBV20-1 | - | - | TGCAGTGCTGTTCCTCTAGAGGAGCAGTTCTTC | CSAVPLEEQFF
TRBJ1-1 | TRBV15 | - | TRBD1 | TGTGCCACCAGCAGTACAGCCGGGACAGGGCCCTTGGGCGAAGCTTTCTTT | CATSSTAGTGPLGEAFF
TRBJ2-7 | TRBV7-6 | - | - | TGTGCCAGCAGCTTAGGTCAGGGTTGGTACTACGAGCAGTACTTC | CASSLGQGWYYEQYF
TRBJ1-1 | TRBV5-1 | - | - | TGCGCCAGCAGCTTTATTGCAGGGGAGAACACTGAAGCTTTCTTT | CASSFIAGENTEAFF
TRBJ1-1 | TRBV5-1 | - | - | TGCGCCAGCAGCTGGGAGACAAGTTGGAACACTGAAGCTTTCTTT | CASSWETSWNTEAFF
TRBJ2-4 | TRBV10-2 | - | TRBD2 | TGCGCCAGCACCGTAGCGGGGGGTCAAAACATTCAGTACTTC | CASTVAGGQNIQYF
TRBJ2-1 | TRBV5-4 | - | - | TGTGCCAGCAGCTTTCGGAGATTAAGCTCCTACAATGAGCAGTTCTTC | CASSFRRLSSYNEQFF
TRBJ2-1 | TRBV28 | - | TRBD2 | TGTGCCAGCAGTTATTCTCTAAAAGGGACTAGTTACAATGAGCAGTTCTTC | CASSYSLKGTSYNEQFF
TRBJ2-1 | TRBV7-9 | - | TRBD1 | TGTGCCAGCAGCACCAGGGGGCTTTCGGGAAATGAGCAGTTCTTC | CASSTRGLSGNEQFF
TRBJ2-7 | TRBV7-8 | - | TRBD1 | TGTGCCAGCAGCTTCGGGGACAGCTCCTACGAGCAGTACTTC | CASSFGDSSYEQYF
TRBJ2-1 | TRBV30 | - | TRBD2 | TGTGCCTGGAGCGGGGGGGTGAGCTCCTACAATGAGCAGTTCTTC | CAWSGGVSSYNEQFF
TRBJ1-4 | TRBV7-9 | - | - | TGTGCCAGCAGCTTGATGGGGGGGGAAACCGAAAAACTGTTTTTT | CASSLMGGETEKLFF
TRBJ2-2 | TRBV9 | - | - | TGTGCCAGCAGCGTATCCACTTCCGGCGGGCTGTTTTTT | CASSVSTSGGLFF
TRBJ1-2 | TRBV19 | - | - | TGTGCCAGTAGTGATATCCCGGGAGGGAACTATGGCTACACCTTC | CASSDIPGGNYGYTF
TRBJ1-2 | TRBV6-1 | once | TRBD1 | TGTGCCAGCAGTGATCCAGGGGGCTATGGCTACACCTTC | CASSDPGGYGYTF
TRBJ1-4 | TRBV4-1 | - | - | TGCGCCAGCAGCCAAGTTTTTACAGCAAGAGAAAAACTGTTTTTT | CASSQVFTAREKLFF
TRBJ1-5 | TRBV9 | - | - | TGTGCCAGCAGCGTACTTGGAGGTAGCAATCAGCCCCAGCATTTT | CASSVLGGSNQPQHF
TRBJ1-2 | TRBV9 | - | - | TGTGCCAGCAGCGCCCAAGAACCGGGGGTAAATGGCTACACCTTC | CASSAQEPGVNGYTF
TRBJ2-2 | TRBV6-4 | - | - | TGTGCCAGTAAATCCGGGACTTACACCGGGGAGCTGTTTTTT | CASKSGTYTGELFF
TRBJ1-5 | TRBV18 | - | - | TGTGCCAGCTCAACTAAAGGCGGGAATCAGCCCCAGCATTTT | CASSTKGGNQPQHF
TRBJ2-3 | TRBV5-1 | - | TRBD1 | TGCGCCAGCAGCTTCGGACAGGGCACAGATACGCAGTATTTT | CASSFGQGTDTQYF
TRBJ2-6 | TRBV5-1 | - | - | TGCGCCAGCAGCTTGGGGGACACCCTCTCTGGGGCCAACGTCCTGACTTTC | CASSLGDTLSGANVLTF
TRBJ1-4 | TRBV19 | - | - | TGTGCCAGTAGTCCCGCTGAGGCAACTAATGAAAAACTGTTTTTT | CASSPAEATNEKLFF
TRBJ2-1 | TRBV5-6 | - | - | TGTGCCAGCAGCTTGGAGGTGACTCCGCTTTTCTTC | CASSLEVTPLFF
TRBJ2-3 | TRBV10-2 | - | TRBD2 | TGCGCCAGCAGTGATCTCGCCAGCGGGATGGGCACAGATACGCAGTATTTT | CASSDLASGMGTDTQYF
TRBJ1-4 | TRBV7-6 | - | TRBD1 | TGTGCCAGCAGCCCAGGGACAGGGGAAGTTGAAAAACTGTTTTTT | CASSPGTGEVEKLFF
TRBJ2-3 | TRBV5-1 | once | TRBD2 | TGCGCCAGCAGCGCACTAGCGGGAAGGCGCACAGATACGCAGTATTTT | CASSALAGRRTDTQYF
TRBJ1-2 | TRBV7-9 | - | - | TGTGCCAGCAGCAGAAAAGGGGAAGTGAGAGGCTACACCTTC | CASSRKGEVRGYTF
TRBJ2-3 | TRBV11-3 | - | TRBD2 | TGTGCCAGCAGCCCGGATAGCGGGCGCACAGATACGCAGTATTTT | CASSPDSGRTDTQYF
TRBJ1-1 | TRBV23-1 | - | TRBD1 | TGCGCCAGCAGTCAATCGCCCTGGACAGGCAAGAACACTGAAGCTTTCTTT | CASSQSPWTGKNTEAFF
TRBJ1-2 | TRBV6-1 | - | TRBD1 | TGTGCCAGCAGTGAAGCGGGGGACAGAATCTGGTTAAAATCTGGCTACACCTTC | CASSEAGDRIWLKSGYTF
TRBJ1-5 | TRBV30 | few | - | TGTGCCTGGACGGCAGGTAATCAGCCCCAGCATTTT | CAWTAGNQPQHF
TRBJ2-3 | TRBV2 | - | - | TGTGCCAGCAGTGAAGGAACAGGACCCATCACAGATACGCAGTATTTT | CASSEGTGPITDTQYF
TRBJ2-1 | TRBV7-2 | - | TRBD2 | TGTGCCAGCAGCTTAGAGATTTCGGCGGGAGGAGGGCCACACAATGAGCAGTTCTTC | CASSLEISAGGGPHNEQFF